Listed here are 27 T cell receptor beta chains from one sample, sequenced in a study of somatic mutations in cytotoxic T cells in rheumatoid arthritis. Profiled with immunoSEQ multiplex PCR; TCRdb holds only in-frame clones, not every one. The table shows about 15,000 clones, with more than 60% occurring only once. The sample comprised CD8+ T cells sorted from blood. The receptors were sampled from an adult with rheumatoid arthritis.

CDR3 region: CASSERGSQSSYNSPLHF. The CDR3 DNA sequence: TGTGCCAGCAGTGAAAGGGGCAGCCAAAGCTCCTATAATTCACCCCTCCACTTT. The rearrangement links TRBV6-1 to TRBJ1-6; tentative D call: TRBD1 (5 bases). The CDR3 is 18 amino acids. Germline V CDR1 and CDR2: MNHNS, SASEGT. The ends were cut back, 2 bases at V and 0 bases at J, with 14 bases in the middle.

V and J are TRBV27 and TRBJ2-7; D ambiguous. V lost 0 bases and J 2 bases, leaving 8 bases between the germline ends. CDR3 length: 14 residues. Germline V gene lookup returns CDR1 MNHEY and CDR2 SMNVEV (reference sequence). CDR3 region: CASSLSPTPYEQYF. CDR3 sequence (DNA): TGTGCCAGCAGTTTATCCCCGACACCCTACGAGCAGTACTTC.

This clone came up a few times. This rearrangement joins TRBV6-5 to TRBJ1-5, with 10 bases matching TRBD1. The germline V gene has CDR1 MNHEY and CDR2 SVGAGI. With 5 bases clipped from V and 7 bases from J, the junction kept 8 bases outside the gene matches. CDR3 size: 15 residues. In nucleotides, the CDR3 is TGTGCCAGCAGTCCGGGACAGGGGTTTAGGCAGCCCCAGCATTTT. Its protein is CASSPGQGFRQPQHF.

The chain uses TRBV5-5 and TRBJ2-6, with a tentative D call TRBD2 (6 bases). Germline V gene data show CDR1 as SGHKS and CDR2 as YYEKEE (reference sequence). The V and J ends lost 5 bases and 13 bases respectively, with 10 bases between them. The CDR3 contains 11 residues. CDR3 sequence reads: CASSPAGVLTF. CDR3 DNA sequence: TGTGCCAGCAGTCCCGCGGGAGTCCTGACTTTC. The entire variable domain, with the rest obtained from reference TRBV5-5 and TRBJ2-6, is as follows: DAGVTQSPTHLIKTRGQQVTLRCSPISGHKSVSWYQQVLGQGPQFIFQYYEKEERGRGNFPDRFSARQFPNYSSELNVNALLLGDSALYLCASSPAGVLTFGAGSRLTVL.

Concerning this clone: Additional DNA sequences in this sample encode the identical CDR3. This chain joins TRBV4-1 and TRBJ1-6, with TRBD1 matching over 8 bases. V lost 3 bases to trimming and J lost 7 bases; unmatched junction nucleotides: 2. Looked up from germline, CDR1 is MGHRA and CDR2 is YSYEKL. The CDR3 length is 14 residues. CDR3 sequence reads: CASSHGQGNSPLHF. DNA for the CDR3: TGCGCCAGCAGCCACGGACAGGGAAATTCACCCCTCCACTTT.

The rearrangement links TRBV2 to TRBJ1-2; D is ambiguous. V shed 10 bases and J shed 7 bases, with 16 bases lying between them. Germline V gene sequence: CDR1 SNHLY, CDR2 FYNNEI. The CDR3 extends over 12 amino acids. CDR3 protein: CATWTFVVGYTF. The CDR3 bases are TGTGCCACCTGGACCTTCGTTGTTGGCTACACCTTC.

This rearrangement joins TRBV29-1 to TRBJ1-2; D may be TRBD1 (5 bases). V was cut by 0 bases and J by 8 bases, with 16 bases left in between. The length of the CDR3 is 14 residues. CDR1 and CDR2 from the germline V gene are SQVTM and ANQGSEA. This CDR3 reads CSVEDRAGGRGYTF. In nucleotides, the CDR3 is TGCAGCGTTGAAGACAGGGCTGGGGGAAGGGGCTACACCTTC.

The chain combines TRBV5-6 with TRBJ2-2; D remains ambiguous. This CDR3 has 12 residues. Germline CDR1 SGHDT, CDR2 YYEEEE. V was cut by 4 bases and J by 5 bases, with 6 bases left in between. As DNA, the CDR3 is TGTGCCAGCAGCCGTTCGACCGGGGAGCTGTTTTTT. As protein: CASSRSTGELFF.

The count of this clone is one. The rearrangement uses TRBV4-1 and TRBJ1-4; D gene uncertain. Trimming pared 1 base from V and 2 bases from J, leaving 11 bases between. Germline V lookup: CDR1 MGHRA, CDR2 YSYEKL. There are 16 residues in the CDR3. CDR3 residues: CASSQVAVVTNEKLFF. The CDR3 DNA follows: TGCGCCAGCAGCCAAGTCGCGGTAGTTACTAATGAAAAACTGTTTTTT.

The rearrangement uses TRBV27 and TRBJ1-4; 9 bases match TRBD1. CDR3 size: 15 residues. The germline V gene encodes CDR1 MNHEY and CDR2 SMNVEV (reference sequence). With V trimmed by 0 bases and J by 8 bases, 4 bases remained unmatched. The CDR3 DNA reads TGTGCCAGCAGTTTATCGACAGGGGGAAGGGAAAAACTGTTTTTT. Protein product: CASSLSTGGREKLFF.

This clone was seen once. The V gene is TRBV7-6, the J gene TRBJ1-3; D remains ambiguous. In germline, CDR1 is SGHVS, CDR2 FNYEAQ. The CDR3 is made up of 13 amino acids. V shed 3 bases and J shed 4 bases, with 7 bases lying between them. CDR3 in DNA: TGTGCCAGCAGCTTCCCCGGGGGAAACACCATATATTTT. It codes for CASSFPGGNTIYF. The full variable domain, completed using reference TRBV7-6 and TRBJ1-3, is GAGVSQSPRYKVTKRGQDVALRCDPISGHVSLYWYRQALGQGPEFLTYFNYEAQQDKSGLPNDRFSAERPEGSISTLTIQRTEQRDSAMYRCASSFPGGNTIYFGEGSWLTVV.

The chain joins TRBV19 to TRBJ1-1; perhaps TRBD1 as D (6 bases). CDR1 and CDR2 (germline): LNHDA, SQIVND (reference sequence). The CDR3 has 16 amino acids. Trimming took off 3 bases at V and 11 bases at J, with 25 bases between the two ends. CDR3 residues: CASSIEALHLGGLAFF. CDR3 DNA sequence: TGTGCCAGTAGTATTGAAGCCCTCCATTTGGGGGGGCTGGCTTTCTTT.

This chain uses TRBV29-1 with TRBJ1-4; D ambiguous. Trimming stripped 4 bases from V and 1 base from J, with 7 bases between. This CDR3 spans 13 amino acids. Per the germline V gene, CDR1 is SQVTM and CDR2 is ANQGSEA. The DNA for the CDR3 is TGCAGCGTTGCGCTGGGAACTAATGAAAAACTGTTTTTT. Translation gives CSVALGTNEKLFF.

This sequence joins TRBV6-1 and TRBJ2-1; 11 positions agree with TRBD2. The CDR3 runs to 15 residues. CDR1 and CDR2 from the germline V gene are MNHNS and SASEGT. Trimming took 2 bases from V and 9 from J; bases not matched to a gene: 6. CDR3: CASSETSGGAIEQFF. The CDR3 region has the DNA TGTGCCAGCAGTGAAACTAGCGGGGGTGCGATTGAGCAGTTCTTC.

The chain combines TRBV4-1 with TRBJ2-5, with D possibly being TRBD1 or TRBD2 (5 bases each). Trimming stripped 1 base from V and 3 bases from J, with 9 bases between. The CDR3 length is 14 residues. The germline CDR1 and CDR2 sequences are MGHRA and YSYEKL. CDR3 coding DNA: TGCGCCAGCAGCCAAGTTCAGGGAGAAGAGACCCAGTACTTC. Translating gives CASSQVQGEETQYF.

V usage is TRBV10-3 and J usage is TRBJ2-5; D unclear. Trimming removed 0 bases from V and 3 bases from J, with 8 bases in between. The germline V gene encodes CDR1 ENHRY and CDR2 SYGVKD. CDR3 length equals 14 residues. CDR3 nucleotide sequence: TGTGCCATCAGTGAGTCGACCTATGAAGAGACCCAGTACTTC. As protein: CAISESTYEETQYF.

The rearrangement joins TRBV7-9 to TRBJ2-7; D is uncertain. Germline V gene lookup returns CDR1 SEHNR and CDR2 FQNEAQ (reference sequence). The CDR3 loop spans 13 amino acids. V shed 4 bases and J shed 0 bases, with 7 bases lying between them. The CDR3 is CASSSYTSYEQYF. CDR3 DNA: TGTGCCAGCAGCTCATACACCTCCTACGAGCAGTACTTC. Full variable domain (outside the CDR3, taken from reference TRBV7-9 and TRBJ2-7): DTGVSQNPRHKITKRGQNVTFRCDPISEHNRLYWYRQTLGQGPEFLTYFQNEAQLEKSRLLSDRFSAERPKGSFSTLEIQRTEQGDSAMYLCASSSYTSYEQYFGPGTRLTVT.

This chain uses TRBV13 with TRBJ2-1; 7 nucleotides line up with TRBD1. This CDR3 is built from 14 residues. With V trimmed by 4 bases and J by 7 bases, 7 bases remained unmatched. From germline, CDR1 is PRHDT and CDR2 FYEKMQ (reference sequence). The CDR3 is CASSSLARGNEQFF. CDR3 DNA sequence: TGTGCCAGCAGCTCCTTGGCCAGGGGGAATGAGCAGTTCTTC.

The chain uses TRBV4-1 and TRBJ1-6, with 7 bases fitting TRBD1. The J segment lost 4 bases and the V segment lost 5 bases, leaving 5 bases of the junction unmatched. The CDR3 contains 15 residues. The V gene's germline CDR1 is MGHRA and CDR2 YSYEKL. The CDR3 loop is CASSRRDSYNSPLHF. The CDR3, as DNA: TGCGCCAGCAGCAGACGGGACAGTTATAATTCACCCCTCCACTTT.

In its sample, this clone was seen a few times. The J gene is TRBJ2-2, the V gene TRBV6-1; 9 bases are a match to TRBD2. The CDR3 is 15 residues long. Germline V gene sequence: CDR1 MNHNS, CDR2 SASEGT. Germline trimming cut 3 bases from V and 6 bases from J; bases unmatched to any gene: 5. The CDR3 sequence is CASSELGGGAGELFF. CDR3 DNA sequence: TGTGCCAGCAGTGAGCTCGGCGGGGGGGCCGGGGAGCTGTTTTTT.

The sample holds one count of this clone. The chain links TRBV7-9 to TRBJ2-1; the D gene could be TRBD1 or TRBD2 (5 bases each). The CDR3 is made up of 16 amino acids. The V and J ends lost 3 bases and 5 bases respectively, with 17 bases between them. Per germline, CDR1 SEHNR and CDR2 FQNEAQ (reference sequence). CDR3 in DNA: TGTGCCAGCAGCTTTGAGGGCTTAGGGACGGACAATGAGCAGTTCTTC. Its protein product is CASSFEGLGTDNEQFF.

CDR3 residues: CASSEGILYNSPLHF. DNA of the CDR3: TGTGCCAGCAGTGAAGGGATCCTCTATAATTCACCCCTCCACTTT. V gene TRBV25-1 combines with J gene TRBJ1-6; D remains unclear. The V end was cut by 2 bases, the J end by 3 bases, with 8 bases between. The germline CDR1 and CDR2 sequences are MGHDK and SYGVNS. The CDR3 consists of 15 residues. Full variable domain (missing parts from reference TRBV25-1 and TRBJ1-6): EADIYQTPRYLVIGTGKKITLECSQTMGHDKMYWYQQDPGMELHLIHYSYGVNSTEKGDLSSESTVSRIRTEHFPLTLESARPSHTSQYLCASSEGILYNSPLHFGNGTRLTVT.

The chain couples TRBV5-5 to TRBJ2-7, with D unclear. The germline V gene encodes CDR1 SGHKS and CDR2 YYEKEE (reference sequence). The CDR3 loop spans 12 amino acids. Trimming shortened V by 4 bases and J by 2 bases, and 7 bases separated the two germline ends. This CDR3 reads CASSGVTYEQYF. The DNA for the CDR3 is TGTGCCAGCAGCGGGGTCACCTACGAGCAGTACTTC. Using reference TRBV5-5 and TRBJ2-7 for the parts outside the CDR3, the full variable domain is DAGVTQSPTHLIKTRGQQVTLRCSPISGHKSVSWYQQVLGQGPQFIFQYYEKEERGRGNFPDRFSARQFPNYSSELNVNALLLGDSALYLCASSGVTYEQYFGPGTRLTVT.

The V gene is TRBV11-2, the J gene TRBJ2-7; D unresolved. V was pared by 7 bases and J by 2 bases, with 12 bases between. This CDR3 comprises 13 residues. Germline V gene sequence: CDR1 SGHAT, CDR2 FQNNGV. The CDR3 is CASTPPGAYEQYF. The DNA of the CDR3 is TGTGCCAGCACCCCACCCGGAGCCTACGAGCAGTACTTC.

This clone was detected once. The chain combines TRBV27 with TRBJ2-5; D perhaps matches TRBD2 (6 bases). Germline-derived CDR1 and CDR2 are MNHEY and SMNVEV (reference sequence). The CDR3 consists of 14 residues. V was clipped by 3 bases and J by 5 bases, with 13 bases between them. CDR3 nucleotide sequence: TGTGCCAGCAGTTTTTATGGCGGGGAGGAGACCCAGTACTTC. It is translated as CASSFYGGEETQYF.

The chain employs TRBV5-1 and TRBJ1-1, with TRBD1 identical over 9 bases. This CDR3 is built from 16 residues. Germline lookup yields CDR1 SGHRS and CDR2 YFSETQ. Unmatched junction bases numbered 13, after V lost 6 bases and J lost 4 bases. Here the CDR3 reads CASNQGQGVGGTEAFF. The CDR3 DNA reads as TGCGCCAGCAACCAGGGACAGGGAGTTGGTGGCACTGAAGCTTTCTTT.

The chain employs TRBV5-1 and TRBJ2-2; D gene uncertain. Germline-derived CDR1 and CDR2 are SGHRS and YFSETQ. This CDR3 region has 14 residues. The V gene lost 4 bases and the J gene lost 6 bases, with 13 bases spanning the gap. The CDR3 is CASSNWSSAGELFF. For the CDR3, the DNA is TGCGCCAGCAGCAATTGGAGCTCCGCCGGGGAGCTGTTTTTT.